The T cell receptor (beta chain) described here comes from a study of cytomegalovirus exposure and HLA in healthy donors. Study-level results: Being productive about 87% or about 30% of the time was typical of most TCR beta V segments in an earlier analysis. There were 150 to 200 TCR beta chains listed as cytomegalovirus-associated.

Use of 60 Vbeta and 13 Jbeta primers characterized the PCR. Measured with immunoSEQ multiplex PCR; TCRdb has only the in-frame clones, and not every one. The sample holds some 200,000 clones. Of note for this clone: Its antigen is currently unknown.

Germline CDR1 is SGHRS and CDR2 is YFSETQ. Unmatched junction bases numbered 7, after V lost 3 bases and J lost 7 bases. There are 14 residues in the CDR3. This clonotype was obtained from a boy aged 5-17 years in good health and CMV-seronegative. The sequencing sample was made of PBMCs. The chain links TRBV5-1 to TRBJ2-1; TRBD2 aligns across 7 bases. CDR3 amino acids: CASSSWGGWNEQFF. CDR3 bases: TGCGCCAGCAGCTCGTGGGGGGGTTGGAATGAGCAGTTCTTC.